The present T cell receptor (beta chain) was sequenced within a study of response to subunit inactivated influenza vaccine. In TCRdb, the RT-PCR reads were re-called with MiXCR into one record per CDR3 protein. The sample consists of around 520,000 distinct CDR3 sequences, roughly 23% of them appearing once. In this sample, this clonotype turned up a few times. Antigen: not known. Study findings and constraints: Only a handful of new T cells, the authors suggested, are recruited with each seasonal influenza vaccination.

Germline values: CDR1 SGHAT, CDR2 FQNNGV. After removal of 4 bases from V and 12 bases from J, the junction contained 4 bases not matched to a gene. The CDR3 covers 12 residues. The starting material was CD4+ T cells sorted from PBMCs, obtained more than 4 days after vaccination. The TCR comes from a man between 50 and 59 years old who received an inactivated influenza vaccine. The chain couples TRBV11-2 to TRBJ2-1, with 9 bases lining up with TRBD2. This CDR3 reads CASSYRLAVQFF. CDR3 DNA sequence: TGTGCCAGCAGCTATCGACTAGCGGTGCAGTTCTTC.